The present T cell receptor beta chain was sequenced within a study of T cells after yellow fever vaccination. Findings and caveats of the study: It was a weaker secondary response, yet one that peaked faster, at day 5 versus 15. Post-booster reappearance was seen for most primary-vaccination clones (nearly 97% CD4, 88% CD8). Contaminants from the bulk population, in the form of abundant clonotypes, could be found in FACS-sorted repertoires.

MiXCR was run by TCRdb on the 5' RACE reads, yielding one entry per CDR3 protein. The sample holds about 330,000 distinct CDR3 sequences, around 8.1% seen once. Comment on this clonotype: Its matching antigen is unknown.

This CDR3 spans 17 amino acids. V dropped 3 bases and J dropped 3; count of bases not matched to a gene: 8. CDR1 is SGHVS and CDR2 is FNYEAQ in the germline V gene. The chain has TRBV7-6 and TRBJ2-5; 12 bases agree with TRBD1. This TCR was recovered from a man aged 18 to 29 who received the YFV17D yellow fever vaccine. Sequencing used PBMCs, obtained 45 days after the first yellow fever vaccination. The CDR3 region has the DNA TGTGCCAGCAGCTTGCCGGGACAGGGGGCCAGGAAAGAGACCCAGTACTTC. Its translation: CASSLPGQGARKETQYF.